These 21 T cell receptor beta chains originate from one sample sequenced in a study of cytomegalovirus exposure and HLA in healthy donors. Method: immunoSEQ multiplex PCR; TCRdb's copy keeps in-frame clones and lacks some. The profile shows 70,000 or so clones, roughly 92% of them singletons. The sequenced material came from PBMCs. These receptors originate from a woman between 18 and 29 years old in good health and CMV-seropositive.

This chain joins TRBV6-6 and TRBJ1-2; D unresolved. This CDR3 region has 15 residues. Trimming removed 0 bases at V and 7 bases at J, with 15 bases between. Germline V lookup: CDR1 MNHNY, CDR2 SVGAGI (reference sequence). CDR3 protein: CASSYSTVGPGGYTF. CDR3 coding DNA: TGTGCCAGCAGTTACTCGACGGTTGGGCCTGGTGGCTACACCTTC.

This chain joins TRBV27 and TRBJ2-2; D perhaps matches TRBD1 (6 bases). V lost 2 bases and J 5 bases, leaving 15 bases between the germline ends. Germline lookup yields CDR1 MNHEY and CDR2 SMNVEV (reference sequence). This CDR3 has 16 residues. This CDR3 reads CASSLRVRDITGELFF. Here the CDR3 DNA reads TGTGCCAGCAGTTTAAGGGTCAGGGACATAACCGGGGAGCTGTTTTTT.

V usage is TRBV5-4 and J usage is TRBJ1-1, with D possibly matching TRBD1 (5 bases). The germline gives CDR1 SGHNT, CDR2 YYREEE (reference sequence). The V end lost 5 bases, the J end lost 8 bases, and 22 bases lay between the germline ends. The CDR3 extends over 15 amino acids. CDR3: CASRTWGGNPIEAFF. The DNA of the CDR3 is TGTGCCAGCAGGACGTGGGGGGGGAATCCTATAGAAGCTTTCTTT.

J is TRBJ2-7 and V is TRBV27; D may be TRBD1 (5 bases). Germline CDR1 MNHEY, CDR2 SMNVEV (reference sequence). Trimming stripped 3 bases from V and 3 bases from J, with 12 bases between. The CDR3 consists of 14 residues. The CDR3 bases are TGTGCCAGCAGTTTTAAGGACACCTACTACGAGCAGTACTTC. Protein sequence: CASSFKDTYYEQYF.

This chain links TRBV14 with TRBJ2-1, with TRBD2 identical over 12 bases. Per germline, CDR1 SGHDN and CDR2 FVKESK. The CDR3 extends over 16 amino acids. V shed 1 base, J shed 9 bases, and the junction held 7 bases outside the gene matches. The CDR3 DNA sequence: TGTGCCAGCAGCCAAGCTCGACTAGCGGGAGTGGGTGAGCAGTTCTTC. It translates to CASSQARLAGVGEQFF.

The V and J genes are TRBV5-4 and TRBJ2-1; 7 positions match TRBD2. Germline V CDR1 and CDR2: SGHNT, YYREEE (reference sequence). The CDR3 runs to 12 residues. The ends lost 5 bases at V and 15 bases at J; junction bases unmatched: 11. CDR3 DNA sequence: TGTGCCAGCAGAAGAGAAGCGGGGATGTTGTTCTTC. This sequence encodes CASRREAGMLFF. Supplemented by reference TRBV5-4 and TRBJ2-1, the full variable domain reads ETGVTQSPTHLIKTRGQQVTLRCSSQSGHNTVSWYQQALGQGPQFIFQYYREEENGRGNFPPRFSGLQFPNYSSELNVNALELDDSALYLCASRREAGMLFFGPGTRLTVL.

V gene TRBV30 combines with J gene TRBJ2-1, with D maybe TRBD2 (6 bases). Looked up from germline, CDR1 is GTSNPN and CDR2 is SVGIG (reference sequence). Between the trimmed V and J ends, which lost 5 bases and 6 bases, there was a span of 14 bases. This CDR3 has 13 residues. The CDR3 sequence is CAWGSGLSNEQFF. The CDR3 DNA reads TGTGCCTGGGGTAGCGGCTTAAGCAATGAGCAGTTCTTC.

This clone has just one count. The chain employs TRBV5-6 and TRBJ2-3, with D uncertain. This CDR3 region has 14 residues. Trimming stripped 0 bases from V and 6 bases from J, with 11 bases between. Germline CDR1 is SGHDT and CDR2 is YYEEEE. The CDR3 DNA follows: TGTGCCAGCAGCTTGGGACCCAACGGGGATACGCAGTATTTT. This translates into CASSLGPNGDTQYF.

The V gene is TRBV6-5, the J gene TRBJ2-1; D not certain. This CDR3 region has 13 residues. The V gene's germline CDR1 is MNHEY and CDR2 SVGAGI. Trimming removed 4 bases from V and 6 bases from J, with 10 bases in between. Here the CDR3 reads CASSSPLGNEQFF. Here the CDR3 DNA reads TGTGCCAGCAGTTCCCCCCTAGGCAATGAGCAGTTCTTC.

V and J are TRBV19 and TRBJ2-7; 8 bases align to TRBD2. The CDR3 loop spans 14 amino acids. Germline assignment: CDR1 LNHDA and CDR2 SQIVND (reference sequence). Trimming removed 3 bases from V and 0 bases from J; junction bases left unmatched: 1. The CDR3 nucleotides read TGTGCCAGTAGTATGAGCGGGAGCTCCTACGAGCAGTACTTC. Translating it yields CASSMSGSSYEQYF.

The gene calls are TRBV7-9 and TRBJ2-1, with 10 bases fitting TRBD1. The germline V gene has CDR1 SEHNR and CDR2 FQNEAQ (reference sequence). V lost 6 bases and J lost 4; bases outside the gene matches: 6. This CDR3 spans 15 amino acids. CDR3 region: CASSPSGQGYNEQFF. CDR3 sequence (DNA): TGTGCCAGCAGTCCCTCGGGACAGGGGTACAATGAGCAGTTCTTC.

The rearrangement links TRBV6-1 to TRBJ2-3; 8 nucleotides agree with TRBD1. V was clipped by 1 base and J by 2 bases; unmatched bases: 5. The CDR3 sequence is 16 residues long. Germline assignment: CDR1 MNHNS and CDR2 SASEGT. The CDR3, as DNA: TGTGCCAGCAGTGAAGGGGGACAGGCAGTCACAGATACGCAGTATTTT. Amino acids: CASSEGGQAVTDTQYF.

V is TRBV18 and J is TRBJ2-1, with D maybe TRBD1 (6 bases). CDR3 length: 16 residues. The germline V gene encodes CDR1 KGHSH and CDR2 LQKENI. Between the trimmed V and J ends, which lost 3 bases and 3 bases, there was a span of 15 bases. CDR3 in DNA: TGTGCCAGCTCACCGGTCCTGGGGGCTAGCTACAATGAGCAGTTCTTC. Its protein is CASSPVLGASYNEQFF.

The CDR3 is CASSDQALHAEAFF. The CDR3 region has the DNA TGTGCCAGCAGTGATCAGGCGCTCCACGCTGAAGCTTTCTTT. The genes are TRBV6-1 and TRBJ1-1; D uncertain. Between the trimmed V and J ends, which lost 3 bases and 6 bases, there was a span of 14 bases. The CDR3 sequence is 14 residues long. Per the germline V gene, CDR1 is MNHNS and CDR2 is SASEGT.

The J gene is TRBJ1-5, the V gene TRBV7-2; TRBD1 is a possible D gene (5 bases). Germline V gene data show CDR1 as SGHTA and CDR2 as FQGNSA. V was cut by 5 bases and J by 1 base, with 12 bases left in between. The CDR3 consists of 15 residues. CDR3 residues: CASSPIAGSNQPQHF. The CDR3 DNA reads TGTGCCAGCAGCCCGATAGCAGGGAGCAATCAGCCCCAGCATTTT.

In DNA, the CDR3 is TGTGCCAGCGGACAGGGTACGACTGAAGCTTTCTTT. Translated, it gives CASGQGTTEAFF. This chain joins TRBV9 and TRBJ1-1; 8 nucleotides match TRBD1. Unmatched junction bases numbered 4, after V lost 7 bases and J lost 5 bases. Germline V gene lookup returns CDR1 SGDLS and CDR2 YYNGEE. The CDR3 is made up of 12 amino acids.

The V and J genes are TRBV28 and TRBJ1-1; 8 bases line up with TRBD1. Trimming took 6 bases from V and 5 from J; bases not matched to a gene: 5. CDR1 MDHEN and CDR2 SYDVKM come from the germline V gene. The CDR3 length is 13 residues. The CDR3 is CASSRTGQTEAFF. DNA for the CDR3: TGTGCCAGCAGCAGGACAGGGCAAACTGAAGCTTTCTTT.

This clone has just one count. V and J are TRBV27 and TRBJ2-1; tentatively, D is TRBD2 (5 bases). V lost 6 bases to trimming and J lost 12 bases, with 18 bases between them. The CDR3 is made up of 13 amino acids. CDR1 is MNHEY, CDR2 SMNVEV, per germline (reference sequence). The chain's CDR3 is CASSLRGRLGQFF. Written as DNA, the CDR3 is TGTGCCAGCAGCCTGCGAGGGCGGTTAGGGCAGTTCTTC.

CDR3 DNA sequence: TGTGCCAGCAGCTTAGCGGGCAGGGTTATCGATCGGCACAATGAGCAGTTCTTC. This codes for CASSLAGRVIDRHNEQFF. The gene calls are TRBV7-2 and TRBJ2-1; TRBD1 might be the D (5 bases). The CDR3 contains 18 residues. Germline V gene data show CDR1 as SGHTA and CDR2 as FQGNSA. Trimming took off 0 bases at V and 5 bases at J, with 20 bases between the two ends.

V usage is TRBV6-5 and J usage is TRBJ2-7; possibly TRBD2 for D (7 bases). Trimming stripped 4 bases from V and 3 bases from J, with 19 bases between. Germline lookup yields CDR1 MNHEY and CDR2 SVGAGI. The CDR3 totals 16 residues. As DNA, the CDR3 is TGTGCCAGCAGTTTCCCAGATAGGGGGGGGTTCTACGAGCAGTACTTC. Its translation: CASSFPDRGGFYEQYF.

V usage is TRBV7-6 and J usage is TRBJ1-2; D gene uncertain. CDR3 length equals 13 residues. The V end was cut by 4 bases, the J end by 3 bases, with 9 bases between. The germline V gene has CDR1 SGHVS and CDR2 FNYEAQ. This CDR3 is CASSSWADYGYTF. DNA for the CDR3: TGTGCCAGCAGCTCCTGGGCAGACTATGGCTACACCTTC.